Detailed here is one T cell receptor (beta chain). Its target is unknown. The table came from immunoSEQ multiplex PCR; TCRdb's copy has only in-frame clones and leaves some out. The sample includes some 2.1 million clones, over 85% of them seen just once. These data originate in a study of shared clonotypes between healthy human individuals. Only CD45RO-negative cells positively selected for CCR7 counted as naive CD8 cells, so terminally differentiated effector memory CD45RA+ cells were excluded. Study-wide results and caveats: In a few donors, roughly 5.2% of naive CD4 clonotypes appeared in common.

The source of this sequence is a man aged 18 to 29 in good health. Sequenced input: naive CD8+ T cells sorted from blood.

CDR3 sequence reads: CASSEELRTAIQSNQPQHF. The DNA of the CDR3 is TGTGCCAGCAGTGAAGAGTTAAGGACGGCCATCCAGAGCAATCAGCCCCAGCATTTT. The V and J genes are TRBV2 and TRBJ1-5; no clear D gene. The CDR3 covers 19 residues. Trimming pared 1 base from V and 1 base from J, leaving 20 bases between. Germline V lookup: CDR1 SNHLY, CDR2 FYNNEI.